Below are 8 T cell receptor beta chains sequenced from a single sample in a study of post-analysis software for immune sequencing data. Study-wide findings and caveats: TRBV5-6, TRBV5-1 and TRBV20-1 were among roughly five TRBV segments more frequent in patients than controls.

Their antigens are not known. Unique molecular identifiers were built into the TCR beta cDNA libraries. Via MiXCR, TCRdb re-called the PCR reads, giving one row per CDR3 protein. The sample carries hundreds of thousands of distinct CDR3 sequences, about 32% recorded once. The sequenced sample was blood. The receptors come from a girl between 5 and 17 years old with multiple sclerosis.

This clonotype turned up a few times. The rearrangement uses TRBV7-2 and TRBJ2-1, with 8 bases aligning to TRBD2. Looked up from germline, CDR1 is SGHTA and CDR2 is FQGNSA. V lost 1 base and J lost 7; bases outside the gene matches: 6. The CDR3 is made up of 15 amino acids. The CDR3 reads CASSLDVSGANEQFF. CDR3 sequence (DNA): TGTGCCAGCAGCTTAGATGTTAGCGGGGCGAATGAGCAGTTCTTC.

This clonotype was detected a few times. This sequence joins TRBV18 and TRBJ2-4; 7 bases align to TRBD1. The V gene end was trimmed by 6 bases and the J gene end by 0 bases; junction bases not matched to a gene: 5. This CDR3 is 15 amino acids long. The germline V gene encodes CDR1 KGHSH and CDR2 LQKENI. This CDR3 is CASSGQNLAKNIQYF. The CDR3 DNA reads as TGTGCCAGCTCGGGACAGAATTTAGCCAAAAACATTCAGTACTTC.

This clonotype was seen a few times. The rearrangement uses TRBV5-4 and TRBJ2-1; D remains unclear. V was shortened by 4 bases and J by 7 bases, with 15 bases between the two germline ends. This CDR3 has 14 amino acids. CDR1 and CDR2 (germline): SGHNT, YYREEE (reference sequence). The CDR3 protein is CASSPLGRRNEQFF. In DNA, the CDR3 is TGTGCCAGCAGCCCCTTGGGCAGACGGAATGAGCAGTTCTTC.

The J gene is TRBJ1-1, the V gene TRBV28; no clear D. CDR3 length equals 14 residues. Germline CDR1 reads MDHEN; CDR2 reads SYDVKM. V dropped 5 bases and J dropped 0 bases, with 10 bases sitting between them. The DNA of the CDR3 is TGTGCCAGCAGTCCTCTAACCATGAACACTGAAGCTTTCTTT. Protein product: CASSPLTMNTEAFF.

The genes are TRBV21-1 and TRBJ1-2. TRBV21-1 corresponds to a pseudogene. The CDR3 contains 14 residues. CDR3 sequence reads: CASSSPGGGNGYTF. The CDR3 DNA follows: TGTGCCAGCAGCTCCCCAGGGGGAGGGAATGGCTACACCTTC.

This clonotype was counted a few times. V gene TRBV4-1 combines with J gene TRBJ2-3; TRBD2 matches at 13 bases. This CDR3 has 17 residues. Trimming cost V 4 bases and J 5 bases; bases outside gene matches: 9. Germline CDR1 and CDR2: MGHRA and YSYEKL. As DNA, the CDR3 is TGCGCCAGCAGCCGTTCGGGACTAGCGGGGATCAGAGATACGCAGTATTTT. The encoded protein is CASSRSGLAGIRDTQYF.

The chain links TRBV10-3 to TRBJ2-2; 7 nucleotides match TRBD1. The J segment lost 5 bases and the V segment lost 5 bases, leaving 5 bases of the junction unmatched. This CDR3 is built from 14 residues. Germline assignment: CDR1 ENHRY and CDR2 SYGVKD. As DNA, the CDR3 is TGTGCCATCAGTTTTACAGGGGTGACCGGGGAGCTGTTTTTT. Amino acids: CAISFTGVTGELFF.

This clonotype was seen only a few times. The rearrangement joins TRBV6-5 to TRBJ2-3, with D perhaps being TRBD1 or TRBD2 (6 bases each). Per the germline V gene, CDR1 is MNHEY and CDR2 is SVGAGI. The length of the CDR3 is 13 residues. The V gene lost 7 bases and the J gene lost 3 bases, with 11 bases spanning the gap. The CDR3 DNA reads TGTGCCAGCACCGAAGGGGGGACAGATACGCAGTATTTT. As protein: CASTEGGTDTQYF.